This T cell receptor beta chain derives from a study of cytomegalovirus exposure and HLA in healthy donors. Study results and limitations: V- and J-gene trimming in TCR beta was tied to a missense DCLRE1C variant by an analysis performed later. The study recorded over 150 TCR beta chains that were cytomegalovirus-associated.

A few counts support this clone. The antigen is unknown. In the PCR, 60 Vbeta and 13 Jbeta primers were used. The protocol was immunoSEQ multiplex PCR, while the TCRdb copy is restricted to in-frame clones and leaves out a portion. The repertoire has around 150,000 clones, 75% of them found once; the top ten carry 2.5% to 3%. The clonotype was recovered from a woman aged 45 to 65 in good health and CMV-seropositive. Input material: PBMCs.

The CDR3 DNA is TGTGCCAGCAGAGCGGGACAGGGATATGGCTACACCTTC. Amino acids: CASRAGQGYGYTF. The V gene is TRBV2, the J gene TRBJ1-2, with 9 bases that match TRBD1. The CDR3 runs to 13 residues. CDR1 is SNHLY, CDR2 FYNNEI, per germline. V trimming: 6 bases; J trimming: 5 bases; junction bases outside the gene matches: 4.